The 29 T cell receptor beta chains given below trace back to one sample, sequenced in a study of T cell responses to AZD1222 COVID-19 vaccine. The repertoire was sequenced with immunoSEQ multiplex PCR; TCRdb's copy has only in-frame clones and lacks some. Among some 140,000 clones, over 90% were seen once, and the ten largest hold roughly 5.6%. The source material was peripheral blood, sampled on day 0 of AZD1222 vaccination. The receptors were sampled from an adult in good health.

The chain couples TRBV5-1 to TRBJ2-1; TRBD2 agrees at 13 bases. V shed 2 bases, J shed 6 bases, and the junction held 2 bases outside the gene matches. In germline, CDR1 is SGHRS, CDR2 YFSETQ. The CDR3 extends over 15 amino acids. CDR3 DNA: TGCGCCAGCAGCTTCGGACTAGCGGGGGTCAATGAGCAGTTCTTC. Its protein is CASSFGLAGVNEQFF.

The chain is built from TRBV29-1 and TRBJ2-7; D gene ambiguous. Trimming removed 3 bases at V and 0 bases at J, with 15 bases between. The CDR3 loop spans 15 amino acids. Germline V gene lookup returns CDR1 SQVTM and CDR2 ANQGSEA. This CDR3 is CSVEAPGESSYEQYF. The CDR3 coding sequence is TGCAGCGTTGAGGCCCCGGGTGAGAGCTCCTACGAGCAGTACTTC.

The count of this clone is one. The rearrangement uses TRBV9 and TRBJ1-4, with no clear D. Germline CDR1 reads SGDLS; CDR2 reads YYNGEE. Between the trimmed V and J ends, which lost 2 bases and 0 bases, there was a span of 8 bases. The CDR3 covers 15 residues. CDR3 bases: TGTGCCAGCAGCGTGGGATTAGCAACTAATGAAAAACTGTTTTTT. As protein: CASSVGLATNEKLFF. The full variable domain, in which reference TRBV9 and TRBJ1-4 provide the parts outside the CDR3, is DSGVTQTPKHLITATGQRVTLRCSPRSGDLSVYWYQQSLDQGLQFLIQYYNGEERAKGNILERFSAQQFPDLHSELNLSSLELGDSALYFCASSVGLATNEKLFFGSGTQLSVL.

This sequence joins TRBV6-2 or TRBV6-3 and TRBJ2-7, with D perhaps TRBD1 (6 bases). CDR3 length: 15 residues. V gave up 5 bases and J gave up 3 bases, with 17 bases separating them. Germline V gene sequence: CDR1 MNHEY, CDR2 SVGEGT. CDR3 DNA sequence: TGTGCCAGCAGTGACCCATTAGCAGGGGTCTACGAGCAGTACTTC. Protein product: CASSDPLAGVYEQYF.

The V gene is TRBV4-1, the J gene TRBJ1-1; D is possibly TRBD1 (5 bases). Per the germline V gene, CDR1 is MGHRA and CDR2 is YSYEKL. Trimming removed 3 bases from V and 6 bases from J, with 14 bases in between. This CDR3 contains 14 residues. CDR3 DNA sequence: TGCGCCAGCAGCCATCGAGGGACGATTGCTGAAGCTTTCTTT. This encodes CASSHRGTIAEAFF.

The chain couples TRBV30 to TRBJ1-2, with D perhaps TRBD1 (5 bases). The CDR3 consists of 15 residues. V lost 0 bases, J lost 5 bases, and 16 bases lay in between. Germline CDR1 is GTSNPN and CDR2 is SVGIG (reference sequence). CDR3 bases: TGTGCCTGGAGTGTAGCAGGGCCCCCGGGATATGGCTACACCTTC. It translates to CAWSVAGPPGYGYTF. Full variable domain (missing parts from reference TRBV30 and TRBJ1-2): SQTIHQWPATLVQPVGSPLSLECTVEGTSNPNLYWYRQAAGRGLQLLFYSVGIGQISSEVPQNLSASRPQDRQFILSSKKLLLSDSGFYLCAWSVAGPPGYGYTFGSGTRLTVV.

The J gene is TRBJ2-2, the V gene TRBV7-2; D is uncertain. With 5 bases removed from V and 8 bases from J, the gap between germline ends came to 12 bases. Germline loops: CDR1 SGHTA, CDR2 FQGNSA. The CDR3 totals 13 residues. This CDR3 is CASSQVLAGELFF. The CDR3 nucleotides read TGTGCCAGCAGCCAAGTCTTGGCGGGGGAGCTGTTTTTT.

The rearrangement links TRBV28 to TRBJ1-5, with unresolved D. Germline assignment: CDR1 MDHEN and CDR2 SYDVKM. The CDR3 length is 15 residues. Trimming left V 3 bases short and J 2 bases short, with 11 bases between. CDR3: CASSLASRGNQPQHF. The CDR3, as DNA: TGTGCCAGCAGTTTGGCCAGTCGAGGCAATCAGCCCCAGCATTTT.

This chain uses TRBV14 with TRBJ1-3; D is unclear. This CDR3 has 14 amino acids. V was shortened by 0 bases and J by 6 bases, with 9 bases between the two germline ends. Germline CDR1 and CDR2: SGHDN and FVKESK. The CDR3 sequence: CASSQDYRSNTIYF. Written as DNA, the CDR3 is TGTGCCAGCAGCCAAGATTACCGATCAAACACCATATATTTT.

The rearrangement uses TRBV5-1 and TRBJ2-1; a weak D match, TRBD2 (5 bases). Germline V gene data show CDR1 as SGHRS and CDR2 as YFSETQ. Trimming removed 5 bases from V and 3 bases from J, with 12 bases in between. The CDR3 has 14 residues. The CDR3 DNA reads TGCGCCAGCAGTAGGAGCGAGGGCTACAATGAGCAGTTCTTC. Residues: CASSRSEGYNEQFF.

The chain has TRBV4-2 and TRBJ1-2; 8 bases are shared with TRBD1. V dropped 0 bases and J dropped 5; count of bases not matched to a gene: 5. The germline CDR1 and CDR2 sequences are LGHNA and YNFKEQ. The CDR3 extends over 15 amino acids. The CDR3 is CASSQDKGQDYGYTF. The DNA of the CDR3 is TGTGCCAGCAGCCAAGATAAGGGACAGGATTATGGCTACACCTTC.

This clone has a single count. V and J are TRBV13 and TRBJ2-3; D gene uncertain. This CDR3 is built from 14 residues. Trimming left V 0 bases short and J 2 bases short, with 6 bases between. Looked up from germline, CDR1 is PRHDT and CDR2 is FYEKMQ (reference sequence). The DNA for the CDR3 is TGTGCCAGCAGCTTAGGACTGAACACAGATACGCAGTATTTT. As protein: CASSLGLNTDTQYF.

DNA of the CDR3: TGCGCCAGCCTTATCCTCCCCGGGAGTGGCAATGAGCAGTTCTTC. This sequence encodes CASLILPGSGNEQFF. The V gene is TRBV5-1, the J gene TRBJ2-1, with a possible D match to TRBD2 (6 bases). CDR1 and CDR2 from the germline V gene are SGHRS and YFSETQ. The CDR3 loop spans 15 amino acids. V gave up 7 bases and J gave up 6 bases, with 20 bases separating them.

CDR3 protein: CASSLVVPQGAQTGNTIYF. The CDR3 DNA reads as TGTGCCAGCAGCTTAGTCGTCCCACAGGGGGCGCAGACTGGAAACACCATATATTTT. The chain employs TRBV7-8 and TRBJ1-3; TRBD1 matches 9 bases. The trim removed 1 base at V and 2 bases at J, leaving 12 bases unmatched. The germline gives CDR1 SGHVS, CDR2 FQNEAQ. The CDR3 sequence is 19 residues long.

V gene TRBV13 combines with J gene TRBJ1-1; D might be TRBD1 (5 bases). V was cut by 7 bases and J by 6 bases, with 15 bases left in between. There are 13 residues in the CDR3. CDR1 is PRHDT, CDR2 FYEKMQ, per germline (reference sequence). The CDR3 here is CASTILREAEAFF. CDR3 DNA sequence: TGTGCCAGCACCATCCTCAGGGAGGCTGAAGCTTTCTTT. The variable domain in full, with the rest retrieved from reference TRBV13 and TRBJ1-1, is AAGVIQSPRHLIKEKRETATLKCYPIPRHDTVYWYQQGPGQDPQFLISFYEKMQSDKGSIPDRFSAQQFSDYHSELNMSSLELGDSALYFCASTILREAEAFFGQGTRLTVV.

The rearrangement joins TRBV7-8 to TRBJ1-2; D remains ambiguous. The CDR3 spans 13 residues. The germline V gene encodes CDR1 SGHVS and CDR2 FQNEAQ. V was clipped by 5 bases and J by 5 bases, with 12 bases between them. The CDR3 DNA is TGTGCCAGCAGCCGGGATGGGATGTATGGCTACACCTTC. Amino acids: CASSRDGMYGYTF.

V usage is TRBV5-1 and J usage is TRBJ2-7; TRBD1 agrees at 11 bases. V gave up 2 bases and J gave up 3 bases; unmatched junction bases: 7. CDR1 is SGHRS and CDR2 is YFSETQ in the germline V gene. The CDR3 consists of 16 residues. The CDR3 DNA reads as TGCGCCAGCAGCTTTTTTGGACAGGGGGCTTTCTACGAGCAGTACTTC. Encoded protein: CASSFFGQGAFYEQYF.

This chain uses TRBV30 with TRBJ1-1, with TRBD1 as a possible D gene (6 bases). V was pared by 8 bases and J by 1 base, with 14 bases between. Looked up from germline, CDR1 is GTSNPN and CDR2 is SVGIG (reference sequence). This CDR3 contains 13 residues. CDR3 loop: CAGIQGRNTEAFF. CDR3 DNA: TGTGCCGGAATACAGGGAAGGAACACTGAAGCTTTCTTT.

The gene calls are TRBV7-9 and TRBJ2-7; D may be TRBD1 (6 bases). The V gene's germline CDR1 is SEHNR and CDR2 FQNEAQ (reference sequence). CDR3 length: 13 residues. The V end was cut by 5 bases, the J end by 3 bases, with 11 bases between. This chain's CDR3 is CASSPRDNYEQYF. The DNA for the CDR3 is TGTGCCAGCAGCCCCCGGGACAACTACGAGCAGTACTTC.

The J gene is TRBJ2-1, the V gene TRBV28; D call uncertain. The germline V gene has CDR1 MDHEN and CDR2 SYDVKM. Trimming cost V 6 bases and J 4 bases, with 16 bases left between them. The CDR3 extends over 15 amino acids. CDR3 region: CASRQTPDSYNEQFF. CDR3 DNA: TGTGCCAGCAGACAAACACCAGACTCTTACAATGAGCAGTTCTTC.

In this sample, this clone turned up a few times. The chain joins TRBV29-1 to TRBJ2-3; 9 positions match TRBD2. Trimming removed 5 bases from V and 1 base from J; junction bases left unmatched: 7. The germline CDR1 and CDR2 sequences are SQVTM and ANQGSEA. The CDR3 consists of 15 residues. CDR3 bases: TGCAGCGTTATCAAGCGGGAGGTAGGCACAGATACGCAGTATTTT. Translating it yields CSVIKREVGTDTQYF.

V and J are TRBV6-5 and TRBJ2-7, with 7 bases fitting TRBD2. CDR3 length: 14 amino acids. V trimming: 2 bases; J trimming: 2 bases; junction bases outside the gene matches: 3. Germline CDR1 and CDR2: MNHEY and SVGAGI. This chain's CDR3 is CASSYGGSAYEQYF. The CDR3 bases are TGTGCCAGCAGTTACGGCGGGAGCGCCTACGAGCAGTACTTC.

The chain employs TRBV4-1 and TRBJ1-1, with unresolved D. CDR1 is MGHRA and CDR2 is YSYEKL in the germline V gene. V lost 6 bases and J lost 1, with 12 bases in between. This CDR3 comprises 14 residues. The CDR3 region has the DNA TGCGCCAGCAGAGGTACTCTACGGAACACTGAAGCTTTCTTT. Its protein product is CASRGTLRNTEAFF.

This clone was seen just once. The J gene is TRBJ2-6, the V gene TRBV27, with D perhaps matching TRBD1 (5 bases). Deletions cut 5 bases from V and 4 bases from J, with 9 bases between. Germline CDR1 is MNHEY and CDR2 is SMNVEV (reference sequence). The CDR3 sequence is 14 residues long. For the CDR3, the DNA is TGTGCCAGCAGTCCTCGGACAGGGGCCAACGTCCTGACTTTC. It encodes CASSPRTGANVLTF.

This clone was recorded once. The chain carries TRBV6-4 and TRBJ2-7; 8 nucleotides agree with TRBD1. V gave up 6 bases and J gave up 6 bases; unmatched junction bases: 10. Germline CDR1 is MRHNA and CDR2 is SNTAGT. This CDR3 is 14 amino acids long. The CDR3 DNA sequence: TGTGCCAGCAGCCCGGGACAGGATTATCTCGAGCAGTACTTC. This translates into CASSPGQDYLEQYF.

The chain links TRBV13 to TRBJ2-7; 7 positions agree with TRBD1. Trimming at V came to 5 bases and at J to 6 bases, leaving 7 bases not matched to a gene. CDR1 is PRHDT, CDR2 FYEKMQ, per germline (reference sequence). The CDR3 runs to 13 residues. This CDR3 is CASSRTGVVEQYF. CDR3 DNA sequence: TGTGCCAGCAGCCGTACAGGGGTGGTCGAGCAGTACTTC.

The rearrangement joins TRBV18 to TRBJ2-7, with a weak D call TRBD1 (6 bases). The V gene lost 6 bases and the J gene lost 3 bases, with 21 bases spanning the gap. Germline CDR1 is KGHSH and CDR2 is LQKENI. The CDR3 spans 16 residues. The CDR3 protein is CASSQTNPGQVYEQYF. CDR3 DNA: TGTGCCAGCTCGCAAACTAACCCGGGACAAGTCTACGAGCAGTACTTC.

V usage is TRBV14 and J usage is TRBJ2-7; 8 positions match TRBD1. V was clipped by 4 bases and J by 5 bases; unmatched bases: 7. The CDR3 has 14 amino acids. The germline V gene encodes CDR1 SGHDN and CDR2 FVKESK. In nucleotides, the CDR3 is TGTGCCAGCAGCCGGACAGGGCCACGGGACGAGCAGTACTTC. Encoded protein: CASSRTGPRDEQYF.

The chain has TRBV30 and TRBJ1-2; D may be TRBD1 (6 bases). Trimming left V 2 bases short and J 4 bases short, with 17 bases between. From germline, CDR1 is GTSNPN and CDR2 SVGIG (reference sequence). There are 15 residues in the CDR3. The CDR3 protein is CAWSTSAGDIYGYTF. The CDR3 DNA follows: TGTGCCTGGAGTACCTCGGCGGGGGACATCTATGGCTACACCTTC.